The clone carrying this TCR beta chain was detected many times. Clinical symptoms, serum thyroxine and TRAb, thyroid ultrasound and orbital computed tomography together formed the diagnostic basis. TCR beta CDR3 regions were amplified from RNA. In the first-round RT-PCR of the TCR CDR3, the HTBI primer set was used. TCRdb recomputed calls from the multiplex PCR reads with MiXCR, one row per CDR3 protein. The profile shows under 250,000 distinct CDR3 sequences, about a sixth of them singletons. This entry is derived from a study of T cells in Graves' hyperthyroidism and ophthalmopathy. V lost 5 bases and J lost 3; bases outside the gene matches: 6. Germline-derived CDR1 and CDR2 are KGHDR and SFDVKD. CDR3 length equals 16 residues.

This receptor was identified in a woman between 45 and 60 years old with Graves' hyperthyroidism. V and J are TRBV24-1 and TRBJ2-3, with 11 nucleotides matching TRBD2. Sequencing was carried out using blood. CDR3 sequence reads: CATSGPTSGDTDTQYF. In DNA form, the CDR3 reads TGTGCCACCAGTGGCCCGACTAGCGGGGATACAGATACGCAGTATTTT.